This T cell receptor (beta chain) emerged from a study of tumor-infiltrating lymphocytes in oesophageal squamous cell carcinoma. Germline assignment: CDR1 LNHDA and CDR2 SQIVND (reference sequence). CDR3 length equals 14 residues. The V and J ends lost 5 bases and 2 bases respectively, with 11 bases between them. Each CDR3 protein gets one entry after TCRdb re-called the PCR reads with MiXCR. The profile covers roughly 9,800 distinct CDR3 sequences, with roughly 57% appearing a single time and 25% to 30% taken by the ten largest. This clonotype was observed a few times. The material sequenced was esophageal tumor tissue. This clonotype was obtained from a female donor with esophageal squamous cell carcinoma. The chain links TRBV19 to TRBJ2-3; weak D call: TRBD1 (5 bases). As DNA, the CDR3 is TGTGCCAGTAGTCCTGACAGACTCACAGATACGCAGTATTTT. The encoded protein is CASSPDRLTDTQYF.